Listed here are 31 T cell receptor beta chains from one sample, sequenced in a study of T-cell memory formation after mild COVID-19. A single record per CDR3 protein comes from TCRdb applying MiXCR to the 5' RACE reads. The sample gives roughly 200,000 distinct CDR3 sequences, about 17% of which show up once; approximately 2.4% is in the top ten. The sequenced material came from PBMCs or a T cell subset sorted from them (not recorded which). These receptors all stem from an adult woman who had mild COVID-19 (a few samples of this study predate the infection). Cell type and time point are not known.

This clonotype has only a few counts. The chain recombines TRBV5-1 with TRBJ1-6; D uncertain. Trimming removed 1 base from V and 7 bases from J, with 15 bases in between. The CDR3 has 16 residues. Looked up from germline, CDR1 is SGHRS and CDR2 is YFSETQ. The CDR3 coding sequence is TGCGCCAGCAGCTTGACCCCCTCCGGGCAGAATTCACCCCTCCACTTT. This sequence encodes CASSLTPSGQNSPLHF.

This sequence joins TRBV6-2 or TRBV6-3 and TRBJ2-5, with 12 bases that match TRBD2. The junction had 19 bases not matched to a gene; V was cut back by 6 bases and J by 5 bases. The CDR3 loop spans 19 amino acids. Germline CDR1 reads MNHEY; CDR2 reads SVGEGT. The CDR3: CASSPSLTSGRGDRETQYF. CDR3 sequence (DNA): TGTGCCAGCAGCCCATCTCTGACTAGCGGGAGAGGTGATCGGGAGACCCAGTACTTC.

The chain carries TRBV6-5 and TRBJ2-2, with a possible D match to TRBD2 (6 bases). There are 15 residues in the CDR3. Trimming took off 5 bases at V and 4 bases at J, with 14 bases between the two ends. The germline V gene has CDR1 MNHEY and CDR2 SVGAGI. This chain's CDR3 is CASSPPTRPTGELFF. The DNA for the CDR3 is TGTGCCAGCAGTCCGCCGACTAGGCCCACCGGGGAGCTGTTTTTT.

The chain joins TRBV12-3 or TRBV12-4 to TRBJ1-1; maybe TRBD1 (5 bases). Trimming stripped 4 bases from V and 3 bases from J, with 9 bases between. There are 13 residues in the CDR3. CDR3 amino acids: CASSSTTDTEAFF. In DNA form, the CDR3 reads TGTGCCAGCAGTTCGACGACAGACACTGAAGCTTTCTTT.

There are a few counts of this clonotype. The rearrangement links TRBV7-8 to TRBJ1-4, with D unclear. Trimming pared 1 base from V and 8 bases from J, leaving 17 bases between. Germline values: CDR1 SGHVS, CDR2 FQNEAQ. CDR3 length equals 16 residues. CDR3 amino acids: CASSLVSRGVREKLFF. CDR3 sequence (DNA): TGTGCCAGCAGCTTAGTTTCTCGGGGAGTTCGAGAAAAACTGTTTTTT.

Here the CDR3 reads CASSVELAGAQETQYF. The CDR3 DNA sequence: TGTGCCAGCAGCGTAGAACTAGCGGGGGCCCAAGAGACCCAGTACTTC. The chain joins TRBV9 to TRBJ2-5, with 11 bases aligning to TRBD2. The germline CDR1 and CDR2 sequences are SGDLS and YYNGEE. J was trimmed by 1 base and V by 0 bases; bases with no gene match: 2. This CDR3 comprises 16 residues. Complete variable domain (other parts from reference TRBV9 and TRBJ2-5): DSGVTQTPKHLITATGQRVTLRCSPRSGDLSVYWYQQSLDQGLQFLIQYYNGEERAKGNILERFSAQQFPDLHSELNLSSLELGDSALYFCASSVELAGAQETQYFGPGTRLLVL.

J is TRBJ2-2 and V is TRBV20-1, with D maybe TRBD1 (6 bases). The V end was cut by 5 bases, the J end by 1 base, with 20 bases between. This CDR3 has 17 amino acids. The V gene's germline CDR1 is DFQATT and CDR2 SNEGSKA (reference sequence). In DNA form, the CDR3 reads TGCAGTGCTCACCTCAGGGGTGATCTGTTGAACACCGGGGAGCTGTTTTTT. Protein: CSAHLRGDLLNTGELFF.

The gene calls are TRBV7-6 and TRBJ1-3; no clear D gene. V was cut by 1 base and J by 0 bases, with 16 bases left in between. Germline V lookup: CDR1 SGHVS, CDR2 FNYEAQ. This CDR3 has 18 residues. CDR3 sequence reads: CASSLGSVSGISGNTIYF. CDR3 DNA sequence: TGTGCCAGCAGCTTAGGTTCGGTTTCCGGGATCTCTGGAAACACCATATATTTT.

This clonotype came up a few times. The V call is TRBV20-1, the J call TRBJ2-1; possibly TRBD2 for D (5 bases). V was clipped by 6 bases and J by 10 bases, with 16 bases between them. This CDR3 region has 12 residues. The germline V gene encodes CDR1 DFQATT and CDR2 SNEGSKA (reference sequence). CDR3 protein: CSATGKPWEQFF. In DNA, the CDR3 is TGCAGTGCAACCGGGAAACCTTGGGAGCAGTTCTTC.

The V call is TRBV11-2, the J call TRBJ2-3; 8 nucleotides agree with TRBD2. This CDR3 has 16 amino acids. CDR1 SGHAT and CDR2 FQNNGV come from the germline V gene. Losses at the gene ends were 5 bases for V and 1 base for J; bases not matched to a gene: 8. The CDR3, as DNA: TGTGCCAGCAGCGCCCTGGTTAGCGGGGGCACAGATACGCAGTATTTT. It is translated as CASSALVSGGTDTQYF.

This clonotype was seen more than once but under ten times. This CDR3 is CASSETGPRTDTQYF. In nucleotides, the CDR3 is TGTGCCAGCAGTGAGACGGGGCCCAGGACAGATACGCAGTATTTT. The chain combines TRBV12-3 or TRBV12-4 with TRBJ2-3; D is tentatively TRBD1 or TRBD2 (5 bases each). With 5 bases removed from V and 3 bases from J, the gap between germline ends came to 15 bases. CDR3 length equals 15 residues.

The CDR3 coding sequence is TGTGCCAGCTCACCGGCGGGACCATGGGTACTAGCCTACGAGCAGTACTTC. It is translated as CASSPAGPWVLAYEQYF. This chain joins TRBV18 and TRBJ2-7; tentatively, D is TRBD2 (6 bases). The CDR3 loop spans 17 amino acids. The V gene's germline CDR1 is KGHSH and CDR2 LQKENI. Trimming stripped 3 bases from V and 2 bases from J, with 20 bases between.

The gene calls are TRBV9 and TRBJ1-2; TRBD1 agrees at 7 bases. The germline CDR1 and CDR2 sequences are SGDLS and YYNGEE. The CDR3 contains 15 residues. Trimming cost V 0 bases and J 4 bases; bases outside gene matches: 6. DNA of the CDR3: TGTGCCAGCAGCGTAGCTACCGGGACAGCCTATGGCTACACCTTC. It encodes CASSVATGTAYGYTF.

This clonotype was observed a handful of times. This chain connects TRBV6-2 or TRBV6-3 to TRBJ1-5; 9 positions match TRBD1. The germline V gene has CDR1 MNHEY and CDR2 SVGEGT. Losses at the gene ends were 4 bases for V and 12 bases for J; bases not matched to a gene: 1. The CDR3 is made up of 11 amino acids. In nucleotides, the CDR3 is TGTGCCAGCAGTTCGACAGGGGGCCAGCATTTT. Its translation is CASSSTGGQHF.

CDR3 coding DNA: TGCGCCAGCAGCTTGGGGACAGGGGGCGAGCAGTACTTC. This codes for CASSLGTGGEQYF. This chain uses TRBV5-1 with TRBJ2-7; 10 nucleotides line up with TRBD1. CDR1 and CDR2 (germline): SGHRS, YFSETQ. Trimming took 0 bases from V and 6 from J; bases not matched to a gene: 0. The CDR3 runs to 13 residues.

The chain has TRBV21-1 and TRBJ2-5. TRBV21-1 is deemed a pseudogene. This CDR3 spans 16 amino acids. The CDR3 reads CASSNRGTHPWETQYF. The DNA of the CDR3 is TGTGCCAGCAGCAATCGGGGAACTCACCCGTGGGAGACCCAGTACTTC.

This clonotype was counted only a few times. The V and J genes are TRBV29-1 and TRBJ1-2, with TRBD1 identical over 10 bases. With 7 bases clipped from V and 8 bases from J, the junction kept 10 bases outside the gene matches. The V gene's germline CDR1 is SQVTM and CDR2 ANQGSEA. The CDR3 has 13 amino acids. CDR3 region: CSAHWDRGEGYTF. The CDR3 DNA reads as TGCAGCGCCCATTGGGACAGGGGAGAAGGCTACACCTTC.

This clonotype was picked up a small number of times. J is TRBJ2-7 and V is TRBV27; a weak D match, TRBD2 (7 bases). The germline V and J ends were trimmed by 6 bases and 3 bases, with 18 bases remaining between them. There are 15 residues in the CDR3. CDR1 and CDR2 from the germline V gene are MNHEY and SMNVEV (reference sequence). The CDR3 sequence is CASRTNSGGHYEQYF. CDR3 DNA sequence: TGTGCCAGCAGAACCAACTCGGGGGGCCACTACGAGCAGTACTTC.

The chain combines TRBV9 with TRBJ1-5; TRBD1 matches at 8 bases. The CDR3 runs to 15 residues. Germline-derived CDR1 and CDR2 are SGDLS and YYNGEE. J lost 4 bases, V lost 1 base, and 4 bases had no gene match. CDR3 sequence (DNA): TGTGCCAGCAGCGTAAGTACAGGGGGAAATCAGCCCCAGCATTTT. This codes for CASSVSTGGNQPQHF. Filled out from reference TRBV9 and TRBJ1-5, the complete variable domain reads DSGVTQTPKHLITATGQRVTLRCSPRSGDLSVYWYQQSLDQGLQFLIQYYNGEERAKGNILERFSAQQFPDLHSELNLSSLELGDSALYFCASSVSTGGNQPQHFGDGTRLSIL.

This clonotype appeared a few times. The chain has TRBV2 and TRBJ1-5; D uncertain. Trimming removed 8 bases at V and 0 bases at J, with 11 bases between. This CDR3 spans 14 amino acids. The germline CDR1 and CDR2 sequences are SNHLY and FYNNEI. CDR3 DNA sequence: TGTGCCAGCGCCAGACTGAATAGCAATCAGCCCCAGCATTTT. It codes for CASARLNSNQPQHF. Variable domain in full (rest from reference TRBV2 and TRBJ1-5): EPEVTQTPSHQVTQMGQEVILRCVPISNHLYFYWYRQILGQKVEFLVSFYNNEISEKSEIFDDQFSVERPDGSNFTLKIRSTKLEDSAMYFCASARLNSNQPQHFGDGTRLSIL.

This clonotype has ten or more counts. The rearrangement uses TRBV12-3 or TRBV12-4 and TRBJ2-7; D may match TRBD1 or TRBD2 (5 bases each). This CDR3 spans 14 amino acids. Trimming took off 6 bases at V and 1 base at J, with 13 bases between the two ends. The CDR3 region is CASSSGTGSYEQYF. The CDR3 coding sequence is TGTGCCAGCAGCTCGGGGACGGGTTCCTACGAGCAGTACTTC.

In this sample, this clonotype turned up a few times. The V and J genes are TRBV29-1 and TRBJ2-1, with D unclear. CDR3 length: 12 residues. Looked up from germline, CDR1 is SQVTM and CDR2 is ANQGSEA. The V and J ends lost 4 bases and 10 bases respectively, with 14 bases between them. CDR3 protein: CSVATGNREQFF. CDR3 in DNA: TGCAGCGTTGCCACCGGCAACCGGGAGCAGTTCTTC.

This clonotype showed up just a few times. This rearrangement joins TRBV25-1 to TRBJ1-1, with D unclear. The CDR3 has 12 amino acids. The V end lost 8 bases, the J end lost 3 bases, and 10 bases lay between the germline ends. CDR1 and CDR2 from the germline V gene are MGHDK and SYGVNS. Here the CDR3 DNA reads TGTGCCAGCCAAGAAGCGGACACTGAAGCTTTCTTT. Its protein is CASQEADTEAFF. Supplemented by reference TRBV25-1 and TRBJ1-1, the full variable domain reads EADIYQTPRYLVIGTGKKITLECSQTMGHDKMYWYQQDPGMELHLIHYSYGVNSTEKGDLSSESTVSRIRTEHFPLTLESARPSHTSQYLCASQEADTEAFFGQGTRLTVV.

This clonotype was seen a handful of times. The chain carries TRBV24-1 and TRBJ2-3; D is tentatively TRBD1 or TRBD2 (6 bases each). The CDR3 is 14 amino acids. V dropped 5 bases and J dropped 5 bases, with 13 bases sitting between them. Germline CDR1 and CDR2: KGHDR and SFDVKD. The CDR3 DNA sequence: TGTGCCACCAGTGTTACGGGGGCTGAAGATACGCAGTATTTT. It codes for CATSVTGAEDTQYF.

In its sample, this clonotype was seen many times. This sequence joins TRBV24-1 and TRBJ2-7, with D possibly called TRBD1 or TRBD2 (7 bases each). The CDR3 spans 14 residues. Germline CDR1 is KGHDR and CDR2 is SFDVKD. V gave up 6 bases and J gave up 3 bases, with 14 bases separating them. The CDR3 loop is CATSPSGGGYEQYF. The CDR3 DNA reads as TGTGCCACCAGTCCCTCAGGGGGGGGCTACGAGCAGTACTTC.

The rearrangement joins TRBV10-3 to TRBJ2-7; D may be TRBD1 (6 bases). The CDR3 spans 14 residues. Per the germline V gene, CDR1 is ENHRY and CDR2 is SYGVKD. V was cut by 10 bases and J by 2 bases, with 18 bases left in between. This CDR3 is CATLTGLPPYEQYF. The CDR3 DNA reads TGTGCCACCCTGACAGGCCTCCCACCCTACGAGCAGTACTTC.

V usage is TRBV18 and J usage is TRBJ2-5, with D hard to call. Germline V gene data show CDR1 as KGHSH and CDR2 as LQKENI. V was trimmed by 3 bases and J by 2 bases, leaving 7 bases between them. The CDR3 totals 13 residues. The CDR3 reads CASSPSHQETQYF. For the CDR3, the DNA is TGTGCCAGCTCACCCTCCCATCAAGAGACCCAGTACTTC.

This clonotype was seen ten or more times. The chain recombines TRBV6-5 with TRBJ2-5; D gene uncertain. Between the trimmed V and J ends, which lost 2 bases and 5 bases, there was a span of 3 bases. This CDR3 has 11 residues. Germline lookup yields CDR1 MNHEY and CDR2 SVGAGI. The CDR3 sequence is CASSYRETQYF. The CDR3 nucleotides read TGTGCCAGCAGTTACAGGGAGACCCAGTACTTC.

This clonotype was recorded a few times. The gene calls are TRBV12-3 or TRBV12-4 and TRBJ2-1; tentatively, D is TRBD2 (6 bases). There are 13 residues in the CDR3. V was pared by 5 bases and J by 7 bases, with 12 bases between. The CDR3 protein is CASSPDGLNEQFF. CDR3 DNA: TGTGCCAGCAGTCCTGACGGACTAAATGAGCAGTTCTTC.

This chain connects TRBV29-1 to TRBJ2-4, with 8 positions matching TRBD1. Germline-derived CDR1 and CDR2 are SQVTM and ANQGSEA. The CDR3 is made up of 14 amino acids. The J segment lost 1 base and the V segment lost 6 bases, leaving 5 bases of the junction unmatched. The CDR3 region has the DNA TGCAGCGTACGGACAGGGTCGGCCAAAAACATTCAGTACTTC. Translating it yields CSVRTGSAKNIQYF.

The count of this clonotype is one. The chain joins TRBV7-2 to TRBJ2-7, with D uncertain. The ends were cut back, 3 bases at V and 0 bases at J, with 6 bases in the middle. The CDR3 length is 13 residues. Germline lookup yields CDR1 SGHTA and CDR2 FQGNSA. In DNA, the CDR3 is TGTGCCAGCAGCTTCCGGAGCTCCTACGAGCAGTACTTC. This translates into CASSFRSSYEQYF.